This T cell receptor beta chain is drawn from a study of naive CD8 T cells in extremely preterm neonates. Study findings and constraints: iChao1 richness was lowest in preterm neonates, significantly versus all ages. Preterm CDR3s were shorter than older groups', with fewer N additions and less trimming.

Regarding this clone: The antigen remains unidentified.

This CDR3 spans 15 amino acids. Unmatched junction bases numbered 4, after V lost 6 bases and J lost 2 bases. CDR1 is SNHLY and CDR2 is FYNNEI in the germline V gene. The table came from immunoSEQ multiplex PCR; TCRdb's copy has only in-frame clones and leaves some out. The sample has around 5,000 clones, approximately 97% seen once. Cord blood came from elective full-term cesareans at roughly 37-42 weeks without labor or membrane rupture. Live Annexin V-negative naive CD3+CD8+CD45RA+CCR7+ T cells were sorted. Each sample had roughly 17,000–110,000 sorted naive CD8+ T cells. J is TRBJ2-7 and V is TRBV2; 13 bases agree with TRBD2. The sample consisted of naive CD8+ T cells from cord blood. This TCR derives from a newborn in good health. CDR3 DNA: TGTGCCAGCAGGGGAACTAGCGGGAGGGCCTACGAGCAGTACTTC. It yields the protein CASRGTSGRAYEQYF.